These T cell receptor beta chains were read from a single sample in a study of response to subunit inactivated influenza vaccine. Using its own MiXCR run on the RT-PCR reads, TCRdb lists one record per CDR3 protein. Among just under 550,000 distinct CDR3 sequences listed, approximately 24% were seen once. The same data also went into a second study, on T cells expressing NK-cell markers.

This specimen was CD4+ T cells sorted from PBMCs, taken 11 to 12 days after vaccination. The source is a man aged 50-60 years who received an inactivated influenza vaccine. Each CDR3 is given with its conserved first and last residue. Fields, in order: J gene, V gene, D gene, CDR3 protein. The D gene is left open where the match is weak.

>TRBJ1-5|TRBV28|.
CASSLGQRLGQPQHF
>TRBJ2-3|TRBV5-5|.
CASSFSGTWDTQYF
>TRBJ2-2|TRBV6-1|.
CASHPGFQNTGELFF
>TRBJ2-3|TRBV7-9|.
CAPARAAANTQYF
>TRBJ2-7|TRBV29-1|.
CSVSILDNSYEQYF
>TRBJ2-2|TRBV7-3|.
CASSPTNGELFF
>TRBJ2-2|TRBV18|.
CASSNDGFTGELFF
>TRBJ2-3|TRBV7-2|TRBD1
CASSSWDRVGDTQYF
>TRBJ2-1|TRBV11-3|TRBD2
CASSRGTSGGANEQFF
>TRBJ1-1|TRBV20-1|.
CSARDSRRTEAFF
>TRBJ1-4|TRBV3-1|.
CASSQVFSQGLVF
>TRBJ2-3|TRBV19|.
CASSTGQFHSTDTQYF
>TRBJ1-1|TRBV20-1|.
CYPGGSTEAFF
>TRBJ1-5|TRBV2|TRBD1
CASRTGTGVNQPQHF
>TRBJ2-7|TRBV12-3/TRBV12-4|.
CASSIHTGTYEQYF
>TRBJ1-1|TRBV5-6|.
CASSLRVVGTEAFF
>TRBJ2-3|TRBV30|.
CAWMGTNPYTDTQYF
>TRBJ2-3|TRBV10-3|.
CAISDSTIFDEDTQYF
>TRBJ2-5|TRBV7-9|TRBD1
CASSFLDRRETQYF
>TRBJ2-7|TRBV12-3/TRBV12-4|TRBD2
CASSPEVGTSGAYEQYF
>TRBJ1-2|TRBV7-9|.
CASSPGALNYGYTF
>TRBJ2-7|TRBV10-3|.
CAISEIPGTYEQYF
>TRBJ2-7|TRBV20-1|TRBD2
CSARDMTRGIGEQYF
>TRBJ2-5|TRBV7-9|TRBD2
CASSLLAGVAETQYF
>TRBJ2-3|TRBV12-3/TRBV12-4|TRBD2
CASSFPGLARSF
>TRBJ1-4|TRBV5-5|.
CASSVQGNGEKLFF
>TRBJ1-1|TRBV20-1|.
CSASTPGLRNTEAFF
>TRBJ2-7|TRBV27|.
CASSFASPSQGSSYEQYF
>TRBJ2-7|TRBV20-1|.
CSATMLERSSYEQYF
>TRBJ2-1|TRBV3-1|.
CASSYSAESNEQFF
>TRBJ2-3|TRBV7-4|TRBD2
CASSLDLREGRKDTQYF
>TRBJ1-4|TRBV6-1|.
CASRLAGSNEKLFF
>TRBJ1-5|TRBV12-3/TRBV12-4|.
CASSFGRSQPQHF
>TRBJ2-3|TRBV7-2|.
CASSLSRVKTDTQYF
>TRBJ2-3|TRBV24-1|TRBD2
CATAGGSTDTQYF
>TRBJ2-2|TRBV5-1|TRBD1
CASSPDRGQGAGELFF
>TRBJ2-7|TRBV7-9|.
CASSLPGREYEQYF
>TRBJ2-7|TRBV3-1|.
CASSQPPSYEQYF
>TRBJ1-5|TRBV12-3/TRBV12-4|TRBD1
CASSRRGRDQPQHF
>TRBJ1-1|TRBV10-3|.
CAISESGKTEAFF
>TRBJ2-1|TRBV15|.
CATSRDRWNNEQFF
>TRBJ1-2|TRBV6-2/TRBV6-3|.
CASSIQGEYGYTF
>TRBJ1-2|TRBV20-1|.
CSARAGHLYGYTF
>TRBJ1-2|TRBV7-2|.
CASTRGPSSYGYTF
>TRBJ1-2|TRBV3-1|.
CASSQGTKLIYGYTF
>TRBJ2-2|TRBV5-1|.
CASRNAATGTGELFF
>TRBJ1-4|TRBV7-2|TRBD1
CASSLEQGNGKLFF
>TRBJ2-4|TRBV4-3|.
CASSQEEWSNIQYF
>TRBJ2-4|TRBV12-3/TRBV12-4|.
CASSAPSSEKNIQYF
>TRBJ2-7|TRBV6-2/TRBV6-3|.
CASRDAYEQYF
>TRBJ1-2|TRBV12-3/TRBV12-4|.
CASSLGDKNGYTF
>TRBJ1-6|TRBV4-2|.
CASSQDKGSGNSPLHF